This T cell receptor (beta chain) was recorded in a study of T cell clones after liver transplantation. Assay used: immunoSEQ multiplex PCR; TCRdb lists only in-frame clones, some missing. The profile shows under 150,000 clones, less than 95% of them singletons. V was trimmed by 0 bases and J by 7 bases, leaving 11 bases between them. Germline CDR1 is SGHRS and CDR2 is YFSETQ. The CDR3 loop spans 13 amino acids. The sample in question was CD4+ T cells from blood, obtained 12 months after liver transplant. This receptor was obtained from a human patient who received a liver transplant. The T cells may come from the graft donor. The chain employs TRBV5-1 and TRBJ2-7; D ambiguous. The CDR3 is CASSLADSVEQYF. CDR3 sequence (DNA): TGCGCCAGCAGCTTGGCCGATAGTGTTGAGCAGTACTTC.